The T cell receptor beta chain under discussion was sequenced for a study of OX40 agonist ivuxolimab in advanced cancers. Study-level information: Given to patients was ivuxolimab, an agonistic anti-OX40 (CD134) antibody. Patients receiving dose escalation had hepatocellular carcinoma, melanoma, renal cell or head and neck cancer. The eligibility criteria allowed prior anti-PD-1, anti-PD-L1 or anti-CTLA-4 therapy, and around 40% had some.

Only one count was recorded for this clone. The CDR3 sequence is 16 residues long. Trimming cost V 2 bases and J 2 bases; bases outside gene matches: 4. In germline, CDR1 is SGHKS, CDR2 YYEKEE (reference sequence). Produced via immunoSEQ multiplex PCR; TCRdb's table is partial and in-frame only. The sample holds 90,000 to 120,000 clones; around nine tenths are singletons and the top ten take about 0.29%. The TCR originated in an adult with an advanced solid tumor such as melanoma, head and neck, liver or kidney cancer. V usage is TRBV5-5 and J usage is TRBJ2-1; 10 nucleotides agree with TRBD2. This material consisted of CD4+ or CD8+ T cells sorted from blood, taken in a trial of the OX40 agonist ivuxolimab. The CDR3 protein is CASSFSLAGTYNEQFF. The DNA for the CDR3 is TGTGCCAGCAGCTTTTCACTAGCGGGAACCTACAATGAGCAGTTCTTC.